Each of the 11 T cell receptor beta chains below was sequenced from the same sample in a study of blood T cells in healthy people across ages. A second roughly 6 to 12 cycle PCR used barcoded and J-beta primers. Via MiXCR, TCRdb re-called the 5' RACE reads, giving one row per CDR3 protein. This sample carries around 970,000 distinct CDR3 sequences, 51% of them seen once, and the ten largest clones take 20% to 25%. Material for sequencing was blood. The origin of the receptors is a woman between 55 and 75 years old in good health.

This clonotype was detected ten times or more. The chain links TRBV4-3 to TRBJ2-3; 9 nucleotides agree with TRBD1. V lost 5 bases to trimming and J lost 3 bases; unmatched junction nucleotides: 9. The CDR3 is 16 residues long. Germline lookup yields CDR1 LGHNA and CDR2 YSLEER. DNA of the CDR3: TGCGCCAGCAGCAGGACGGGACAGGGAATTACAGATACGCAGTATTTT. Its protein product is CASSRTGQGITDTQYF.

In this sample, this clonotype turned up a few times. The chain uses TRBV29-1 and TRBJ2-3, with D uncertain. The length of the CDR3 is 12 residues. Germline CDR1 and CDR2: SQVTM and ANQGSEA. Trimming left V 4 bases short and J 0 bases short, with 5 bases between. The CDR3 sequence: CSVAESTDTQYF. As DNA, the CDR3 is TGCAGCGTTGCGGAAAGCACAGATACGCAGTATTTT.

This chain connects TRBV12-3 or TRBV12-4 to TRBJ1-1; maybe TRBD1 (6 bases). The CDR3 runs 15 residues. Trimming shortened V by 5 bases and J by 4 bases, and 17 bases separated the two germline ends. CDR3 DNA: TGTGCCAGCAGTGGGGGGGCTAGGCTCTTCACTGAAGCTTTCTTT. It codes for CASSGGARLFTEAFF.

This clonotype was observed a few times. CDR3 sequence (DNA): TGTGCCAGCAGGGACGCCTACGAGCAGTACTTC. Residues: CASRDAYEQYF. The V and J genes are TRBV6-1 and TRBJ2-7; unclear D gene. The V end was cut by 6 bases, the J end by 2 bases, with 5 bases between. The CDR3 has 11 amino acids. CDR1 is MNHNS, CDR2 SASEGT, per germline.

In its sample, this clonotype was seen once. The DNA for the CDR3 is TGCGCCAGCAGCCCGGGACAGGGGAGGACCAATTCACCCCTCCACTTT. Its translation: CASSPGQGRTNSPLHF. The rearrangement uses TRBV5-1 and TRBJ1-6, with TRBD1 identical over 10 bases. With 4 bases clipped from V and 7 bases from J, the junction kept 8 bases outside the gene matches. Germline values: CDR1 SGHRS, CDR2 YFSETQ. CDR3 length: 16 amino acids.

V and J are TRBV29-1 and TRBJ2-1; tentatively, D is TRBD2 (5 bases). V gave up 5 bases and J gave up 3 bases, with 11 bases separating them. Germline V gene data show CDR1 as SQVTM and CDR2 as ANQGSEA. This CDR3 is 13 amino acids long. The CDR3 region has the DNA TGCAGCGTTCAGGACTTGCGCTACAATGAGCAGTTCTTC. Residues: CSVQDLRYNEQFF.

Turning to this clonotype: At one boundary the junction diverges from the germline segment, which might be a read error. The V and J genes are TRBV28 and TRBJ1-5; unclear D gene. The CDR3 has 16 amino acids. The germline CDR1 and CDR2 sequences are MDHEN and SYDVKM. CDR3: CASGLTDDFRRPPQHF. The CDR3 DNA is TGTGCCAGCGGTTTAACGGATGACTTTCGGCGGCCGCCCCAGCATTTT.

This clonotype was observed a few times. The V gene is TRBV10-3, the J gene TRBJ1-6, with 9 bases lining up with TRBD1. The CDR3 sequence is 14 residues long. With 4 bases clipped from V and 7 bases from J, the junction kept 2 bases outside the gene matches. From germline, CDR1 is ENHRY and CDR2 SYGVKD. The CDR3 sequence: CAISGTGGNSPLHF. Written as DNA, the CDR3 is TGTGCCATCAGTGGAACAGGGGGCAATTCACCCCTCCACTTT.

The rearrangement joins TRBV19 to TRBJ2-6, with D uncertain. Trimming left V 7 bases short and J 4 bases short, with 8 bases between. The CDR3 totals 13 residues. The germline gives CDR1 LNHDA, CDR2 SQIVND (reference sequence). The CDR3 reads CASTQTGANVLTF. The CDR3 bases are TGTGCCAGTACTCAGACCGGGGCCAACGTCCTGACTTTC.

This chain joins TRBV7-3 and TRBJ2-7; the D is unclear. The germline V gene encodes CDR1 SGHTA and CDR2 FQGTGA. V lost 1 base and J lost 1, with 8 bases in between. The CDR3 sequence is 14 residues long. This CDR3 reads CASSLIPTSYEQYF. CDR3 in DNA: TGTGCCAGCAGCTTAATCCCCACGTCCTACGAGCAGTACTTC.

This clonotype has more than one count but fewer than ten. This chain links TRBV12-3 or TRBV12-4 with TRBJ2-7; 7 bases are a match to TRBD1. Trimming took 4 bases from V and 4 from J; bases not matched to a gene: 10. The CDR3 loop spans 15 amino acids. For the CDR3, the DNA is TGTGCCAGCAGTTCACCGGGACAGATACAATACGAGCAGTACTTC. It translates to CASSSPGQIQYEQYF.